A selection of T cell receptor beta chains follows, all from one sample in a study of CD8+ T cells in alopecia areata. Sequencing was performed with immunoSEQ multiplex PCR; in TCRdb, only in-frame clones are kept and a portion is missing. This sample has 150,000 to 200,000 clones, with roughly 65% found just once. The input for sequencing was CD4+ T cells sorted from blood, taken at week 0. The receptors stem from a human donor with alopecia areata. CDR3s include the opening cysteine and the closing phenylalanine or tryptophan.

J gene: TRBJ2-5
V gene: TRBV7-2
CDR3 protein: CASSLLRETQYF

J gene: TRBJ1-2
V gene: TRBV5-1
CDR3 protein: CASSGGDARGYGYTF

J gene: TRBJ1-6
V gene: TRBV7-2
CDR3 protein: CASSLDVALRLSPLHF

J gene: TRBJ2-2
V gene: TRBV7-3
CDR3 protein: CASSSAGTGELFF

J gene: TRBJ1-6
V gene: TRBV7-2
CDR3 protein: CASSTTTGNSPLHF

J gene: TRBJ2-5
V gene: TRBV6-1
CDR3 protein: CASTGQGARETQYF

J gene: TRBJ1-1
V gene: TRBV29-1
CDR3 protein: CSVNQETMNTEAFF

J gene: TRBJ2-7
V gene: TRBV4-3
CDR3 protein: CASSQDRGFSYEQYF

J gene: TRBJ2-3
V gene: TRBV4-3
CDR3 protein: CASSRARRGTDTQYF

J gene: TRBJ2-5
V gene: TRBV15
CDR3 protein: CATSRSGFKETQYF

J gene: TRBJ1-2
V gene: TRBV7-2
CDR3 protein: CASSQGQVYGYTF

J gene: TRBJ2-1
V gene: TRBV7-9
CDR3 protein: CASTAVGEQFF

J gene: TRBJ2-1
V gene: TRBV29-1
CDR3 protein: CSVEEGTRRTVEQFF

J gene: TRBJ1-6
V gene: TRBV7-2
CDR3 protein: CASSLQSSYNSPLHF

J gene: TRBJ2-2
V gene: TRBV6-5
CDR3 protein: CASGTGGTGELFF

J gene: TRBJ1-2
V gene: TRBV20-1
CDR3 protein: CSARDSGYTF

J gene: TRBJ2-1
V gene: TRBV7-2
CDR3 protein: CASSLGLAYNEQFF

J gene: TRBJ2-7
V gene: TRBV7-2
CDR3 protein: CASSPLSGGFYEQYF

J gene: TRBJ2-7
V gene: TRBV29-1
CDR3 protein: CSVERKGQPYEQYF

J gene: TRBJ1-2
V gene: TRBV30
CDR3 protein: CAWNPTGPNYGYTF

J gene: TRBJ1-1
V gene: TRBV29-1
CDR3 protein: CSVQTGQNTEAFF

J gene: TRBJ2-3
V gene: TRBV7-2
CDR3 protein: CASSSPGGLADTQYF

J gene: TRBJ2-1
V gene: TRBV13
CDR3 protein: CASSFPGQGANEQFF

J gene: TRBJ1-5
V gene: TRBV5-6
CDR3 protein: CASSFGRMNQPQHF

J gene: TRBJ1-1
V gene: TRBV29-1
CDR3 protein: CSVEGRMNTEAFF

J gene: TRBJ2-1
V gene: TRBV2
CDR3 protein: CASSVAGISYNEQFF

J gene: TRBJ2-3
V gene: TRBV5-6
CDR3 protein: CASSFAGRPDTQYF